Reported below is one T cell receptor (beta chain). The data stem from a study of blood T cell repertoires in COVID-19. Study-level background: The United States, Italy and Spain provided the acute and convalescent COVID-19 samples. PBMCs, B-cell-depleted T cells, or T cells provided the cDNA or gDNA that made up the material.

The V gene's germline CDR1 is LNHDA and CDR2 SQIVND (reference sequence). J gave up 4 bases and V 8 bases, and 11 bases lay outside the gene matches. The CDR3 has 16 amino acids. As originally analysed: Estimates of nucleated cell counts were drawn from the amplification of reference gene primers. Sequencing used immunoSEQ multiplex PCR; TCRdb keeps in-frame clones, though not all of them. V, J and clone size are taken as reported in that table, and D and trimming were inferred from the DNA itself. The table includes about 30,000 clones, 60% to 80% detected once. This chain links TRBV19 with TRBJ2-3, with TRBD2 matching over 11 bases. The sequenced sample was peripheral blood. The source is an elderly man with acute or convalescent COVID-19. In DNA, the CDR3 is TGTGCCAGTTGTTTAGCGGGAGGGAGTATCGCAGATACGCAGTATTTT. Its translation is CASCLAGGSIADTQYF.